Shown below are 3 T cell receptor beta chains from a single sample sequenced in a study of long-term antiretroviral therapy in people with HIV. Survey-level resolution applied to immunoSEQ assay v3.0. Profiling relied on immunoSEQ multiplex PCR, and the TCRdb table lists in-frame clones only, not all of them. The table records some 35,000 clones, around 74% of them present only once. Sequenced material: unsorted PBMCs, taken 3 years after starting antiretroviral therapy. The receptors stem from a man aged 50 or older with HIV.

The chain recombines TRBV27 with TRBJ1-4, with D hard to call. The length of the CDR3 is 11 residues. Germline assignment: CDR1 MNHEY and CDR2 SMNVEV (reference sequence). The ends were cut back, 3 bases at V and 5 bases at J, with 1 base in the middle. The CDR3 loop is CASSFNEKLFF. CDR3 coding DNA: TGTGCCAGCAGTTTCAATGAAAAACTGTTTTTT. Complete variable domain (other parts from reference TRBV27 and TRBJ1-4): EAQVTQNPRYLITVTGKKLTVTCSQNMNHEYMSWYRQDPGLGLRQIYYSMNVEVTDKGDVPEGYKVSRKEKRNFPLILESPSPNQTSLYFCASSFNEKLFFGSGTQLSVL.

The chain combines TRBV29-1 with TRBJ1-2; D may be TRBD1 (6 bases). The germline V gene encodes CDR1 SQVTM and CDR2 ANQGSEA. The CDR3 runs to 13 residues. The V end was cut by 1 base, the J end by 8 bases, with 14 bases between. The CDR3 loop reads CSVEGAGAKGYTF. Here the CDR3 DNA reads TGCAGCGTTGAAGGTGCAGGGGCCAAAGGCTACACCTTC. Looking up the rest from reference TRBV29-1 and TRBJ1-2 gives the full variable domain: SAVISQKPSRDICQRGTSLTIQCQVDSQVTMMFWYRQQPGQSLTLIATANQGSEATYESGFVIDKFPISRPNLTFSTLTVSNMSPEDSSIYLCSVEGAGAKGYTFGSGTRLTVV.

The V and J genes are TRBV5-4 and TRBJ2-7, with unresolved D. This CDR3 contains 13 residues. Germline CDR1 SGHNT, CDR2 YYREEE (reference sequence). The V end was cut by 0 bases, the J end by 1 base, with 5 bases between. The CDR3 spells CASSLGYSYEQYF. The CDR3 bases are TGTGCCAGCAGCTTGGGATATTCCTACGAGCAGTACTTC.